Shown below are 32 T cell receptor beta chains from a single sample sequenced in a study of blood T cell repertoires in COVID-19. Assay used: immunoSEQ multiplex PCR; TCRdb lists only in-frame clones, some missing. The sample yields approximately 290,000 clones, around 89% seen once. Input material: PBMCs or T cells enriched from blood (not recorded which). These receptors were taken from a young woman with acute COVID-19.

The V gene is TRBV20-1, the J gene TRBJ2-4, with TRBD1 matching over 8 bases. Germline values: CDR1 DFQATT, CDR2 SNEGSKA (reference sequence). The CDR3 has 11 residues. Losses at the gene ends were 8 bases for V and 7 bases for J; bases not matched to a gene: 4. This CDR3 reads CSTGGSNIQYF. In DNA, the CDR3 is TGCAGTACAGGGGGGTCGAACATTCAGTACTTC.

The chain employs TRBV30 and TRBJ1-3, with TRBD1 as a possible D gene (5 bases). Germline loops: CDR1 GTSNPN, CDR2 SVGIG (reference sequence). The CDR3 is made up of 14 amino acids. Trimming cost V 2 bases and J 2 bases, with 10 bases left between them. CDR3 protein: CAWSHRSAGNTIYF. The CDR3 DNA follows: TGTGCCTGGAGTCACAGGTCAGCTGGAAACACCATATATTTT.

V and J are TRBV7-6 and TRBJ1-3; D is unclear. V lost 1 base, J lost 3 bases, and 16 bases lay in between. Per germline, CDR1 SGHVS and CDR2 FNYEAQ. The CDR3 is 17 amino acids. DNA for the CDR3: TGTGCCAGCAGCTTAGAATCCCGACGGACTGGTGGAAACACCATATATTTT. Translating it yields CASSLESRRTGGNTIYF.

The chain combines TRBV5-6 with TRBJ2-5, with D perhaps TRBD2 (5 bases). Germline V gives CDR1 SGHDT, CDR2 YYEEEE. V was pared by 4 bases and J by 0 bases, with 16 bases between. This CDR3 is built from 16 residues. CDR3 nucleotides: TGTGCCAGCAGCCCCTGGGGTGGGCGGGACCAAGAGACCCAGTACTTC. This codes for CASSPWGGRDQETQYF.

This chain links TRBV27 with TRBJ2-5; D uncertain. This CDR3 has 11 amino acids. Trimming removed 6 bases from V and 4 bases from J, with 6 bases in between. Germline CDR1 is MNHEY and CDR2 is SMNVEV (reference sequence). The CDR3 reads CASSSGETQYF. CDR3 DNA: TGTGCCAGCAGCTCCGGAGAGACCCAGTACTTC.

J is TRBJ1-1 and V is TRBV7-9; 9 bases are shared with TRBD1. Trimming at V came to 5 bases and at J to 10 bases, leaving 8 bases not matched to a gene. Germline lookup yields CDR1 SEHNR and CDR2 FQNEAQ (reference sequence). This CDR3 contains 13 residues. DNA for the CDR3: TGTGCCAGCAGCCCCACGACAGGGGGTCTAGCTTTCTTT. This gives the protein CASSPTTGGLAFF.

Note on this clone: Other DNA sequences in the sample encode the same CDR3. This chain uses TRBV28 with TRBJ1-2, with D perhaps TRBD1 (5 bases). Between the trimmed V and J ends, which lost 3 bases and 1 base, there was a span of 6 bases. The length of the CDR3 is 13 residues. Germline CDR1 is MDHEN and CDR2 is SYDVKM. The DNA for the CDR3 is TGTGCCAGCAGTTTTGACAGTAACTATGGCTACACCTTC. Translated: CASSFDSNYGYTF.

This clone has only a few counts. This chain links TRBV6-6 with TRBJ2-1; 10 bases match TRBD2. The CDR3 covers 16 residues. Germline CDR1 and CDR2: MNHNY and SVGAGI (reference sequence). V lost 6 bases and J lost 0; bases outside the gene matches: 5. The CDR3 is CASSHIAGGSYNEQFF. For the CDR3, the DNA is TGTGCCAGCAGCCATATAGCGGGAGGCTCCTACAATGAGCAGTTCTTC.

The chain uses TRBV10-3 and TRBJ1-1; D perhaps matches TRBD1 (6 bases). CDR3 size: 11 residues. Germline V lookup: CDR1 ENHRY, CDR2 SYGVKD. The V end was cut by 7 bases, the J end by 7 bases, with 10 bases between. Here the CDR3 DNA reads TGTGCCATCATGTCAGGGGTTGAAGCTTTCTTT. This gives the protein CAIMSGVEAFF.

The V gene is TRBV12-3 or TRBV12-4, the J gene TRBJ1-2, with 9 bases fitting TRBD1. CDR3 length: 13 residues. V gave up 5 bases and J gave up 4 bases; unmatched junction bases: 2. This chain's CDR3 is CASSPGQGYGYTF. In DNA, the CDR3 is TGTGCCAGCAGTCCGGGACAGGGCTATGGCTACACCTTC.

This clone was picked up many times. The chain employs TRBV14 and TRBJ2-7; D not certain. The CDR3 is made up of 16 amino acids. The germline V gene encodes CDR1 SGHDN and CDR2 FVKESK. Trimming removed 4 bases from V and 0 bases from J, with 16 bases in between. The CDR3 DNA follows: TGTGCCAGCAGCCCAGACTCCACTCTCCCCTCCTACGAGCAGTACTTC. This sequence encodes CASSPDSTLPSYEQYF.

The chain uses TRBV5-6 and TRBJ2-5; 13 bases fit TRBD2. The CDR3 is made up of 15 amino acids. In germline, CDR1 is SGHDT, CDR2 YYEEEE. Germline trimming cut 5 bases from V and 3 bases from J; bases unmatched to any gene: 4. The CDR3 region has the DNA TGTGCCAGCAGGGCCGGACTAGCGGGAGAAGAGACCCAGTACTTC. Translated: CASRAGLAGEETQYF.

V usage is TRBV6-5 and J usage is TRBJ2-3; D is unclear. CDR1 is MNHEY, CDR2 SVGAGI, per germline. V dropped 6 bases and J dropped 5 bases, with 12 bases sitting between them. The CDR3 contains 13 residues. The CDR3 bases are TGTGCCAGCAGCGACTTCGTACGAGATACGCAGTATTTT. Its protein product is CASSDFVRDTQYF.

This clone was recorded once. The V gene is TRBV27, the J gene TRBJ2-5; 9 bases align to TRBD2. Trimming cost V 2 bases and J 4 bases; bases outside gene matches: 8. The germline CDR1 and CDR2 sequences are MNHEY and SMNVEV (reference sequence). This CDR3 is 16 amino acids long. In DNA, the CDR3 is TGTGCCAGCAGTTTAGGTTTAGCGGGAGAAATAGAGACCCAGTACTTC. Encoded protein: CASSLGLAGEIETQYF.

The rearrangement uses TRBV12-3 or TRBV12-4 and TRBJ1-2, with TRBD1 identical over 10 bases. Trimming cost V 8 bases and J 5 bases; bases outside gene matches: 5. The CDR3 covers 13 residues. DNA for the CDR3: TGTGCCAGCGGCGCGGGACAGGGGTATGGCTACACCTTC. Translated: CASGAGQGYGYTF.

The CDR3 sequence: CASSQGWTGVSPLHF. The CDR3 DNA reads TGTGCCAGCAGCCAAGGTTGGACAGGGGTTTCACCCCTCCACTTT. The V and J genes are TRBV3-1 (or the pseudogene TRBV3-2) and TRBJ1-6; the match to TRBD1 covers 9 bases. V lost 1 base and J lost 9; bases outside the gene matches: 4. The germline V gene encodes CDR1 LGHDT and CDR2 YNNKEL (reference sequence). The CDR3 is made up of 15 amino acids.

This clone was seen only once. The chain has TRBV3-1 (or the pseudogene TRBV3-2) and TRBJ1-4; a possible D gene is TRBD1 (6 bases). Looked up from germline, CDR1 is LGHDT and CDR2 is YNNKEL (reference sequence). The CDR3 contains 15 residues. Trimming pared 5 bases from V and 7 bases from J, leaving 17 bases between. CDR3 nucleotides: TGTGCCAGCAGCGTACAGACAGGAGATGCTGAAAAACTGTTTTTT. Amino acid sequence: CASSVQTGDAEKLFF.

V gene TRBV18 combines with J gene TRBJ2-7, with TRBD1 matching over 8 bases. The germline V gene has CDR1 KGHSH and CDR2 LQKENI. The CDR3 runs to 13 residues. With V trimmed by 2 bases and J by 5 bases, 2 bases remained unmatched. Here the CDR3 reads CASSPTGGHEQYF. The CDR3 DNA reads TGTGCCAGCTCACCAACAGGGGGGCACGAGCAGTACTTC.

The rearrangement uses TRBV4-1 and TRBJ2-1; TRBD1 aligns across 7 bases. The CDR3 runs to 15 residues. Germline V gene data show CDR1 as MGHRA and CDR2 as YSYEKL. V was pared by 3 bases and J by 2 bases, with 4 bases of the junction left unmatched. The CDR3, as DNA: TGCGCCAGCAGCCAGATGGGACAGCCCTACAATGAGCAGTTCTTC. Its translation is CASSQMGQPYNEQFF.

This chain uses TRBV6-5 with TRBJ2-1; no firm D call. V dropped 2 bases and J dropped 0 bases, with 8 bases sitting between them. Germline V gene sequence: CDR1 MNHEY, CDR2 SVGAGI. The CDR3 is 15 residues long. In DNA form, the CDR3 reads TGTGCCAGCAGTTACGACTCCAGCTCCTACAATGAGCAGTTCTTC. Translated, it gives CASSYDSSSYNEQFF.

The count of this clone is one. The V and J genes are TRBV28 and TRBJ2-1; TRBD2 matches 14 bases. Per the germline V gene, CDR1 is MDHEN and CDR2 is SYDVKM. The CDR3 is 18 amino acids. The junction had 8 bases not matched to a gene; V was cut back by 4 bases and J by 3 bases. This CDR3 is CASSSSGTSGSYYNEQFF. The CDR3 nucleotides are TGTGCCAGCAGTTCCTCCGGGACTAGCGGGAGTTACTACAATGAGCAGTTCTTC.

The chain couples TRBV2 to TRBJ1-6; D is uncertain. V was cut by 4 bases and J by 7 bases, with 11 bases left in between. CDR1 is SNHLY, CDR2 FYNNEI, per germline. The CDR3 has 14 residues. For the CDR3, the DNA is TGTGCCAGCAGTGGTGGGGAGCTAAATTCACCCCTCCACTTT. This sequence encodes CASSGGELNSPLHF.

Comments on this clone: The junction shows a germline mismatch at one end, possibly a read error. At the DNA level, this CDR3 is encoded by other sequences in the same sample as well. V is TRBV2 and J is TRBJ2-7; TRBD2 agrees at 9 bases. CDR1 is SNHLY and CDR2 is FYNNEI in the germline V gene. The CDR3 extends over 15 amino acids. The CDR3 loop reads CASSVRLAAFYEQYF. CDR3 nucleotide sequence: TGTGCCAGCAGTGTTAGACTAGCGGCCTTCTACGAGCAGTATTTC.

The V gene is TRBV5-6, the J gene TRBJ1-2; D is uncertain. The CDR3 consists of 13 residues. The ends were cut back, 4 bases at V and 2 bases at J, with 9 bases in the middle. Germline assignment: CDR1 SGHDT and CDR2 YYEEEE. Here the CDR3 reads CASSPGGNYGYTF. Here the CDR3 DNA reads TGTGCCAGCAGCCCGGGCGGGAACTATGGCTACACCTTC.

The genes are TRBV19 and TRBJ1-2; D ambiguous. The CDR3 runs 11 residues. Germline loops: CDR1 LNHDA, CDR2 SQIVND (reference sequence). V shed 9 bases and J shed 4 bases, with 9 bases lying between them. The DNA for the CDR3 is TGTGCCAGCCAGGCTCCCTATGGCTACACCTTC. This sequence encodes CASQAPYGYTF.

This chain links TRBV11-2 with TRBJ1-1, with a possible D match to TRBD1 (6 bases). Per the germline V gene, CDR1 is SGHAT and CDR2 is FQNNGV. The CDR3 has 14 residues. Deletions cut 5 bases from V and 1 base from J, with 11 bases between. This CDR3 is CASSTRTENTEAFF. CDR3 bases: TGTGCCAGCAGCACCCGGACAGAGAACACTGAAGCTTTCTTT.

The V and J genes are TRBV3-1 (or the pseudogene TRBV3-2) and TRBJ2-7, with a weak D call TRBD2 (7 bases). There are 15 residues in the CDR3. Looked up from germline, CDR1 is LGHDT and CDR2 is YNNKEL (reference sequence). The V end lost 0 bases, the J end lost 7 bases, and 16 bases lay between the germline ends. The CDR3 region is CASSQDRLGGGEQYF. CDR3 nucleotides: TGTGCCAGCAGCCAAGACAGGCTAGGGGGGGGAGAGCAGTACTTC.

This chain connects TRBV27 to TRBJ2-7; the D gene is possibly TRBD1 (5 bases). There are 17 residues in the CDR3. CDR1 and CDR2 (germline): MNHEY, SMNVEV (reference sequence). The ends were cut back, 3 bases at V and 2 bases at J, with 20 bases in the middle. CDR3: CASSFRPLSTATYEQYF. In DNA, the CDR3 is TGTGCCAGCAGTTTCAGGCCCCTTTCGACAGCTACCTACGAGCAGTACTTC.

J is TRBJ1-2 and V is TRBV9; perhaps TRBD1 as D (5 bases). The length of the CDR3 is 12 residues. V was clipped by 0 bases and J by 6 bases, with 6 bases between them. Germline CDR1 is SGDLS and CDR2 is YYNGEE. The CDR3 protein is CASSVDRNGYTF. Written as DNA, the CDR3 is TGTGCCAGCAGCGTAGACAGGAATGGCTACACCTTC.

The chain is built from TRBV28 and TRBJ1-2; possible D gene TRBD1, 5 bases. The CDR3 sequence is 15 residues long. Trimming took off 4 bases at V and 4 bases at J, with 16 bases between the two ends. Germline lookup yields CDR1 MDHEN and CDR2 SYDVKM. Here the CDR3 DNA reads TGTGCCAGCAGTTCCCTTTGGGGAGGGACCTATGGCTACACCTTC. As protein: CASSSLWGGTYGYTF.

The V and J genes are TRBV4-1 and TRBJ2-1, with TRBD2 matching 11 bases. This CDR3 spans 17 amino acids. Trimming cost V 1 base and J 9 bases; bases outside gene matches: 11. CDR1 and CDR2 (germline): MGHRA, YSYEKL. The DNA for the CDR3 is TGCGCCAGCAGCCAAGGTCCGGGACTAGCGGCCCGTGGTGAGCAGTTCTTC. Translation gives CASSQGPGLAARGEQFF.

The chain joins TRBV19 to TRBJ2-3; D is possibly TRBD1 (6 bases). Germline assignment: CDR1 LNHDA and CDR2 SQIVND (reference sequence). V was cut by 2 bases and J by 2 bases, with 17 bases left in between. This CDR3 is built from 17 residues. CDR3 nucleotide sequence: TGTGCCAGTAGTATAAAGGGAAGGACAGAGGTCACAGATACGCAGTATTTT. Translating it yields CASSIKGRTEVTDTQYF.